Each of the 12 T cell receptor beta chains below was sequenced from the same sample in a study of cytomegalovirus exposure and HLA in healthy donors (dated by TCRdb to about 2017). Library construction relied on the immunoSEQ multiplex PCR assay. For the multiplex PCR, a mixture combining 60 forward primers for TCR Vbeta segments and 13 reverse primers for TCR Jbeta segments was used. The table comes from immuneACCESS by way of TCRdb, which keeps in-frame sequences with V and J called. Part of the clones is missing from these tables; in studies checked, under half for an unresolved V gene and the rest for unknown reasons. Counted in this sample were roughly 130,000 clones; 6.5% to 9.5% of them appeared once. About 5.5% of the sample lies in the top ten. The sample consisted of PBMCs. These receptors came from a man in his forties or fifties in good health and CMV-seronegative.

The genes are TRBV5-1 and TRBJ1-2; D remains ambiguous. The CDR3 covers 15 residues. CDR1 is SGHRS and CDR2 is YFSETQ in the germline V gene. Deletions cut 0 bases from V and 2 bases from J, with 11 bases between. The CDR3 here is CASSLDLGGNYGYTF. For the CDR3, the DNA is TGCGCCAGCAGCTTGGATCTCGGCGGAAACTATGGCTACACCTTC.

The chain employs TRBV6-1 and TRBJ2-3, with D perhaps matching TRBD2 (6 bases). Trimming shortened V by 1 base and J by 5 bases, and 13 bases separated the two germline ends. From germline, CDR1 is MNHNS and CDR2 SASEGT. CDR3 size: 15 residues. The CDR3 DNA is TGTGCCAGCAGTGAAGGATTGGGGGGAGGAGATACGCAGTATTTT. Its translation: CASSEGLGGGDTQYF.

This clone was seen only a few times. CDR3 bases: TGTGCCAGCAGTCATCTGACGCAGGGTTTTTACGAGCAGTACTTC. Protein: CASSHLTQGFYEQYF. The chain combines TRBV11-2 with TRBJ2-7, with D perhaps TRBD1 (5 bases). This CDR3 has 15 amino acids. Germline lookup yields CDR1 SGHAT and CDR2 FQNNGV. The V end lost 6 bases, the J end lost 4 bases, and 19 bases lay between the germline ends.

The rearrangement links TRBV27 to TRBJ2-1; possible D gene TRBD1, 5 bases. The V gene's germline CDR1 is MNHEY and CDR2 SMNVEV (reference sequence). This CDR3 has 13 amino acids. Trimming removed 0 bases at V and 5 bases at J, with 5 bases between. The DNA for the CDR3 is TGTGCCAGCAGTTTATCAGGGGACAATGAGCAGTTCTTC. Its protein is CASSLSGDNEQFF.

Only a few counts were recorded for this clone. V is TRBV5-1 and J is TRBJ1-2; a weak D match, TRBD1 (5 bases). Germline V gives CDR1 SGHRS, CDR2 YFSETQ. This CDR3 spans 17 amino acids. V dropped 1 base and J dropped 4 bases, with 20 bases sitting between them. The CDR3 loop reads CASSLTLGLGPFYGYTF. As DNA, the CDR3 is TGCGCCAGCAGCTTGACTTTGGGGCTTGGGCCGTTCTATGGCTACACCTTC.

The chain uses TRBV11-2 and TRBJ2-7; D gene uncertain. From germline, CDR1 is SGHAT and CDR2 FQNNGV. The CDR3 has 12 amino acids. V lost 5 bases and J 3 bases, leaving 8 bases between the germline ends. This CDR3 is CASSRNSYEQYF. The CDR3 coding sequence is TGTGCCAGCAGCCGGAACAGCTACGAGCAGTACTTC.

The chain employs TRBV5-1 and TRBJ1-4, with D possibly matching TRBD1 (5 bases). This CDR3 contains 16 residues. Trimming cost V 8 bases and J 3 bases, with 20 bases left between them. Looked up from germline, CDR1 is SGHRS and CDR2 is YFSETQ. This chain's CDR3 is CASSRAGLESNEKLFF. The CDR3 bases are TGCGCCAGTTCTAGGGCAGGGTTGGAATCTAATGAAAAACTGTTTTTT.

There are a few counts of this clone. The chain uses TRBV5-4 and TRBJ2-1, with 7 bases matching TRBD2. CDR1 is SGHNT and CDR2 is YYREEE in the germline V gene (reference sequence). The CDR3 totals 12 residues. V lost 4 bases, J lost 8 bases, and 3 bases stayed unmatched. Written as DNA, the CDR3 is TGTGCCAGCAGCCGGACTAGGGATGAGCAGTTCTTC. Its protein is CASSRTRDEQFF. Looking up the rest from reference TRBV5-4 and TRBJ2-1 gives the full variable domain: ETGVTQSPTHLIKTRGQQVTLRCSSQSGHNTVSWYQQALGQGPQFIFQYYREEENGRGNFPPRFSGLQFPNYSSELNVNALELDDSALYLCASSRTRDEQFFGPGTRLTVL.

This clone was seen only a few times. CDR3 sequence reads: CASSLAGRGDADTQYF. CDR3 coding DNA: TGTGCCAGCAGTCTAGCGGGCAGGGGTGACGCAGATACGCAGTATTTT. The rearrangement joins TRBV11-2 to TRBJ2-3; 8 nucleotides align to TRBD2. Germline CDR1 reads SGHAT; CDR2 reads FQNNGV. V lost 6 bases and J lost 4; bases outside the gene matches: 12. The CDR3 has 16 residues.

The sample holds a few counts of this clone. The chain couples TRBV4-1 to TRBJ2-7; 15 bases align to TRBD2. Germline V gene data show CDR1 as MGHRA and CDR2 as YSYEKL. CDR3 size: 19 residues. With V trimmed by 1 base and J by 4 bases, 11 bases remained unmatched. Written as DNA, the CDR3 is TGCGCCAGCAGCCAAGGGGTGGGGGGACTAGCGGGGGGTAAGTACGAGCAGTACTTC. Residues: CASSQGVGGLAGGKYEQYF.

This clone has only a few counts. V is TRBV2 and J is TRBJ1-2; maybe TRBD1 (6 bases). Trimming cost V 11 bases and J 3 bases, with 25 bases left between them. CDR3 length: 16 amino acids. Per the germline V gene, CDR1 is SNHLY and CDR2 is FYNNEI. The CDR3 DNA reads TGTGCCTGGCGGGCAGATGGACAGCCAGTTGACTATGGCTACACCTTC. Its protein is CAWRADGQPVDYGYTF.

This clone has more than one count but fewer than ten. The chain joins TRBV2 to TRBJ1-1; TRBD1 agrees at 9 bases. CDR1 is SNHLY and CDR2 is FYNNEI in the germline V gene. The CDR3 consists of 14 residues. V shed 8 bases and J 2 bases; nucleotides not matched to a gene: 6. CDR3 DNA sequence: TGTGCCAGCGGTTCGGGACAGGGAAACACTGAAGCTTTCTTT. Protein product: CASGSGQGNTEAFF.